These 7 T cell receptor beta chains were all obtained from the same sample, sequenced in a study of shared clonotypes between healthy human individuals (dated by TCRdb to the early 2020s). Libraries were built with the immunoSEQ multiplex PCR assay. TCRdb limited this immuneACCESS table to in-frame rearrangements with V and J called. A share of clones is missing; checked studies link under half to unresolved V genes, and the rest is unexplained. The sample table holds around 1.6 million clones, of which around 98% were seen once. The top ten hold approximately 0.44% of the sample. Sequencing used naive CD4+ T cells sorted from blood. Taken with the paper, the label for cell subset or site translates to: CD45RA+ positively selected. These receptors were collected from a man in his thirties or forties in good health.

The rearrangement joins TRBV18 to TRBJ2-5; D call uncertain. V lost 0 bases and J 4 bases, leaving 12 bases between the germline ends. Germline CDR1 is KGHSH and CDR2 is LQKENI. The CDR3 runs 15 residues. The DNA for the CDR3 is TGTGCCAGCTCACCACCCTCCGGATACCGAGAGACCCAGTACTTC. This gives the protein CASSPPSGYRETQYF.

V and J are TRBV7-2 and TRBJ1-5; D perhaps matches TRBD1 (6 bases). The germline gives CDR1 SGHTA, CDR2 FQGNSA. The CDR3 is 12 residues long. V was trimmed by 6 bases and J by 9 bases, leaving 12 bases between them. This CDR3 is CASSLQGRPQHF. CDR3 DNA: TGTGCCAGCAGTTTACAGGGCCGGCCCCAGCATTTT.

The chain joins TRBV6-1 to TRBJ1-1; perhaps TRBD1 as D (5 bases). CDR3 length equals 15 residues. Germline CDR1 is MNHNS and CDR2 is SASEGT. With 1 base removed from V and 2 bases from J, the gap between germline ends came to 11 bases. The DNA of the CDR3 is TGTGCCAGCAGTGAAGATCCGGGACGAAACACTGAAGCTTTCTTT. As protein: CASSEDPGRNTEAFF.

Here the CDR3 DNA reads TGTGCCTGGACGAGACGCAGGCTTCCCGGGGAGCTGTTTTTT. Translated: CAWTRRRLPGELFF. The V call is TRBV30, the J call TRBJ2-2; D is uncertain. The CDR3 consists of 14 residues. Germline V lookup: CDR1 GTSNPN, CDR2 SVGIG (reference sequence). With 4 bases removed from V and 6 bases from J, the gap between germline ends came to 15 bases.

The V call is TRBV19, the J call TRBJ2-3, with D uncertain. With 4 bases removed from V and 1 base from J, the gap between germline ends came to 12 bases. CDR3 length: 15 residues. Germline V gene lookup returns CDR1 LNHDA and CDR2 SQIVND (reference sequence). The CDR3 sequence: CASSRHRSGTDTQYF. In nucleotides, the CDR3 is TGTGCCAGTAGTAGGCACCGAAGTGGCACAGATACGCAGTATTTT.

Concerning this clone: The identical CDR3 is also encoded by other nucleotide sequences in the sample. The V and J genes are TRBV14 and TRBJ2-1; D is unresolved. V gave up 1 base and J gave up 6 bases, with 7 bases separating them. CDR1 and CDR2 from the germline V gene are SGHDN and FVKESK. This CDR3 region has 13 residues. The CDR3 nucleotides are TGTGCCAGCAGCCAAGTTCTCGGCAATGAGCAGTTCTTC. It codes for CASSQVLGNEQFF.

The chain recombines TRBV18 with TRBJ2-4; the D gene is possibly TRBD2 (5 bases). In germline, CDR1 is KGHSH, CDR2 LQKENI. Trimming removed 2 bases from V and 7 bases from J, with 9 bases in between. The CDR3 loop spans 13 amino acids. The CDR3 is CASSPSGVNIQYF. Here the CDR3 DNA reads TGTGCCAGCTCACCATCCGGGGTCAACATTCAGTACTTC.